This T cell receptor beta chain was sequenced during a study of monozygotic twins with inflammatory bowel disease. The germline gives CDR1 SGHTA, CDR2 FQGTGA. The CDR3 length is 13 residues. Concerning this clonotype itself: Its specificity is not known.

Points from the study as a whole: Among IBD patients, TCRbeta diversity (inverse Simpson) was lower than in healthy co-twins.

TCRdb reprocessed the 5' RACE reads and keeps a single row for each CDR3 protein, giving no DNA. In total, the table holds 300,000 to 450,000 distinct CDR3 sequences. The genes are TRBV7-3 and TRBJ2-1; no DNA is available, so the TRBD1 call from TCRdb remains unchecked. The sequence derives from a human donor with ulcerative colitis or Crohn's disease, or a healthy co-twin of an affected twin (not recorded which). The sample was blood. The CDR3 is CASSPEGENEQFF. The full variable domain, completed using reference TRBV7-3 and TRBJ2-1, is GAGVSQTPSNKVTEKGKYVELRCDPISGHTALYWYRQSLGQGPEFLIYFQGTGAADDSGLPNDRFFAVRPEGSVSTLKIQRTERGDSAVYLCASSPEGENEQFFGPGTRLTVL.